Below, 32 T cell receptor beta chains from the same sample are listed, as sequenced in a study of CD4 T cell repertoires in COVID-19. The data were produced by immunoSEQ multiplex PCR, yet TCRdb's version contains in-frame clones alone and is incomplete. The sample holds over 75,000 clones, around 82% seen once. The input for sequencing was CD4+ T cells from peripheral blood, taken after recovery from COVID-19. The receptors derive from a human donor who had COVID-19.

This clone was detected only a few times. CDR3 in DNA: TGCGCCAGCAGCCGCTCGGCAGGGTACGAGCAGTACTTC. The encoded protein is CASSRSAGYEQYF. The J gene is TRBJ2-7, the V gene TRBV5-1; D may be TRBD1 (5 bases). CDR1 SGHRS and CDR2 YFSETQ come from the germline V gene. The ends were cut back, 4 bases at V and 4 bases at J, with 12 bases in the middle. This CDR3 region has 13 residues.

The sample holds one count of this clone. The V gene is TRBV19, the J gene TRBJ1-1; TRBD1 matches 9 bases. CDR3 length: 14 residues. The V gene end was trimmed by 10 bases and the J gene end by 2 bases; junction bases not matched to a gene: 8. Germline CDR1 and CDR2: LNHDA and SQIVND (reference sequence). For the CDR3, the DNA is TGTGCCACAACGAGACAGGGGGAAAACACTGAAGCTTTCTTT. It is translated as CATTRQGENTEAFF. Filled out from reference TRBV19 and TRBJ1-1, the complete variable domain reads DGGITQSPKYLFRKEGQNVTLSCEQNLNHDAMYWYRQDPGQGLRLIYYSQIVNDFQKGDIAEGYSVSREKKESFPLTVTSAQKNPTAFYLCATTRQGENTEAFFGQGTRLTVV.

The rearrangement links TRBV12-3 or TRBV12-4 to TRBJ1-2; TRBD1 might be the D (5 bases). The CDR3 sequence is 13 residues long. Trimming took off 3 bases at V and 5 bases at J, with 10 bases between the two ends. As DNA, the CDR3 is TGTGCCAGCAGTTTGCGGGACTCTTATGGCTACACCTTC. It is translated as CASSLRDSYGYTF.

This clone turned up a few times. The rearrangement uses TRBV6-2 or TRBV6-3 and TRBJ2-1, with D perhaps assigned TRBD1 or TRBD2 (5 bases each). Germline CDR1 MNHEY, CDR2 SVGEGT. Deletions cut 5 bases from V and 9 bases from J, with 14 bases between. This CDR3 comprises 13 residues. DNA for the CDR3: TGTGCCAGCAGTCGGGCCGGGACCGGTGAGCAGTTCTTC. Amino acids: CASSRAGTGEQFF.

The rearrangement uses TRBV5-4 and TRBJ2-5; D may correspond to TRBD1 or TRBD2 (5 bases each). This CDR3 has 13 amino acids. CDR1 and CDR2 from the germline V gene are SGHNT and YYREEE (reference sequence). V lost 2 bases to trimming and J lost 1 base, with 6 bases between them. The CDR3 sequence: CASSFGAQETQYF. The DNA for the CDR3 is TGTGCCAGCAGCTTCGGGGCCCAAGAGACCCAGTACTTC.

The chain combines TRBV6-5 with TRBJ1-1; 7 bases fit TRBD1. The germline CDR1 and CDR2 sequences are MNHEY and SVGAGI. With V trimmed by 1 base and J by 5 bases, 4 bases remained unmatched. The CDR3 length is 14 residues. CDR3 residues: CASSYLAGGTEAFF. CDR3 DNA sequence: TGTGCCAGCAGTTACTTGGCAGGGGGAACTGAAGCTTTCTTT.

The V call is TRBV29-1, the J call TRBJ2-2; unclear D gene. Trimming stripped 7 bases from V and 2 bases from J, with 5 bases between. Germline loops: CDR1 SQVTM, CDR2 ANQGSEA. The CDR3 is 11 residues long. The CDR3 sequence: CSGRNTGELFF. CDR3 in DNA: TGCAGCGGGAGAAACACCGGGGAGCTGTTTTTT.

The CDR3 loop reads CASSIVGIEAFF. Here the CDR3 DNA reads TGTGCCAGTAGTATCGTGGGGATTGAAGCTTTCTTT. The chain is built from TRBV19 and TRBJ1-1, with unresolved D. Trimming cost V 3 bases and J 7 bases, with 9 bases left between them. Germline CDR1 reads LNHDA; CDR2 reads SQIVND (reference sequence). This CDR3 comprises 12 residues.

The chain is built from TRBV4-2 and TRBJ2-5, with 14 bases lining up with TRBD2. Trimming took 3 bases from V and 2 from J; bases not matched to a gene: 5. From germline, CDR1 is LGHNA and CDR2 YNFKEQ. This CDR3 has 17 residues. The DNA of the CDR3 is TGTGCCAGCAGCCACGGGACTAGCGGGAGCCCGCAAGAGACCCAGTACTTC. Its protein is CASSHGTSGSPQETQYF.

This sequence joins TRBV28 and TRBJ1-5; D is perhaps TRBD1 (5 bases). CDR1 MDHEN and CDR2 SYDVKM come from the germline V gene. The CDR3 loop spans 14 amino acids. Trimming stripped 6 bases from V and 2 bases from J, with 11 bases between. This CDR3 reads CASRLGVRNQPQHF. The CDR3 region has the DNA TGTGCCAGCAGGTTAGGGGTCCGCAATCAGCCCCAGCATTTT.

As concerns this clone: A junction boundary mismatches the germline segment, possibly from a read error. The rearrangement links TRBV4-1 to TRBJ2-6, with TRBD1 as a possible D gene (6 bases). CDR1 MGHRA and CDR2 YSYEKL come from the germline V gene. The CDR3 loop spans 17 amino acids. CDR3: CASRAGEYGSGTNVLTF. The CDR3, as DNA: TGCGCCAGCAGAGCAGGGGAGTATGGCTCTGGGACCAACGTCCTGACTTTC.

CDR3 amino acids: CAITPGRDYNEQFF. CDR3 nucleotide sequence: TGTGCCATCACCCCCGGGAGGGATTACAATGAGCAGTTCTTC. The chain couples TRBV10-3 to TRBJ2-1, with 8 bases that match TRBD2. J was trimmed by 4 bases and V by 7 bases; bases with no gene match: 6. The CDR3 totals 14 residues. CDR1 ENHRY and CDR2 SYGVKD come from the germline V gene.

The chain joins TRBV6-5 to TRBJ1-6; tentatively, D is TRBD1 (5 bases). Looked up from germline, CDR1 is MNHEY and CDR2 is SVGAGI. Trimming pared 8 bases from V and 3 bases from J, leaving 11 bases between. The CDR3 totals 14 residues. The CDR3, as DNA: TGTGCCAGCGGGGGGGGAGACTATAATTCACCCCTCCACTTT. Translated: CASGGGDYNSPLHF.

The J gene is TRBJ2-5, the V gene TRBV7-2, with D perhaps TRBD1 (7 bases). Germline assignment: CDR1 SGHTA and CDR2 FQGNSA. The CDR3 has 14 residues. Trimming took 5 bases from V and 5 from J, leaving 15 bases between them. DNA for the CDR3: TGTGCCAGCAGCGAAACAGGGGCGGGGGAGACCCAGTACTTC. It encodes CASSETGAGETQYF. The variable domain in full, completed from reference TRBV7-2 and TRBJ2-5, reads GAGVSQSPSNKVTEKGKDVELRCDPISGHTALYWYRQSLGQGLEFLIYFQGNSAPDKSGLPSDRFSAERTGGSVSTLTIQRTQQEDSAVYLCASSETGAGETQYFGPGTRLLVL.

The chain couples TRBV7-6 to TRBJ2-5; weak D call: TRBD1 (5 bases). CDR3 length: 14 residues. Germline CDR1 SGHVS, CDR2 FNYEAQ. The V and J ends lost 5 bases and 1 base respectively, with 11 bases between them. The CDR3 DNA follows: TGTGCCAGCAGCAAAGATGGGGCCCAAGAGACCCAGTACTTC. Translation: CASSKDGAQETQYF.

The J gene is TRBJ1-1, the V gene TRBV29-1; no firm D call. The CDR3 consists of 13 residues. Germline lookup yields CDR1 SQVTM and CDR2 ANQGSEA. V was cut by 6 bases and J by 1 base, with 12 bases left in between. CDR3 nucleotide sequence: TGCAGCGTCCCCCGAGAGGGGAACACTGAAGCTTTCTTT. The encoded protein is CSVPREGNTEAFF.

This clone was found once. The gene calls are TRBV28 and TRBJ1-4; 7 bases align to TRBD1. This CDR3 has 14 residues. The germline V gene encodes CDR1 MDHEN and CDR2 SYDVKM. Trimming at V came to 7 bases and at J to 3 bases, leaving 5 bases not matched to a gene. The CDR3 DNA sequence: TGTGCCAGCACCCCGACAGGGCCTAATGAAAAACTGTTTTTT. Translating it yields CASTPTGPNEKLFF.

The chain combines TRBV5-4 with TRBJ1-2, with D perhaps matching TRBD1 (5 bases). V gave up 4 bases and J gave up 4 bases, with 11 bases separating them. The CDR3 runs 13 residues. Germline lookup yields CDR1 SGHNT and CDR2 YYREEE (reference sequence). CDR3 loop: CASSTDSLYGYTF. As DNA, the CDR3 is TGTGCCAGCAGCACCGACAGCCTCTATGGCTACACCTTC.

The V call is TRBV5-5, the J call TRBJ2-1, with TRBD1 matching over 11 bases. The CDR3 runs 15 residues. CDR1 and CDR2 (germline): SGHKS, YYEKEE (reference sequence). J was trimmed by 7 bases and V by 4 bases; bases with no gene match: 7. DNA of the CDR3: TGTGCCAGCAGCCGCCGGACAGGGGGCTTTAATGAGCAGTTCTTC. This codes for CASSRRTGGFNEQFF.

The V and J genes are TRBV28 and TRBJ1-1; tentatively, D is TRBD1 (6 bases). This CDR3 region has 14 residues. V dropped 7 bases and J dropped 1 base, with 13 bases sitting between them. CDR1 MDHEN and CDR2 SYDVKM come from the germline V gene. Written as DNA, the CDR3 is TGTGCCAGCACCGGGGGGGCCACGAACACTGAAGCTTTCTTT. Amino acids: CASTGGATNTEAFF.

This chain connects TRBV2 to TRBJ1-1; 8 bases match TRBD1. With V trimmed by 6 bases and J by 4 bases, 4 bases remained unmatched. The CDR3 consists of 13 residues. Looked up from germline, CDR1 is SNHLY and CDR2 is FYNNEI. Written as DNA, the CDR3 is TGTGCCAGCAGCTCAACAGGGGGCACTGAAGCTTTCTTT. Translating it yields CASSSTGGTEAFF.

This rearrangement joins TRBV11-3 to TRBJ2-2; a weak D match, TRBD1 (5 bases). The germline V and J ends were trimmed by 1 base and 7 bases, with 7 bases remaining between them. Germline V gene sequence: CDR1 SGHNT, CDR2 YENEEA. The CDR3 spans 13 residues. The CDR3, as DNA: TGTGCCAGCAGCTTAGCGACAGTCGGGGAGCTGTTTTTT. It specifies CASSLATVGELFF.

This chain uses TRBV19 with TRBJ2-1; possible D gene TRBD1, 5 bases. Germline CDR1 and CDR2: LNHDA and SQIVND (reference sequence). This CDR3 region has 14 residues. Trimming took 6 bases from V and 6 from J, leaving 15 bases between them. CDR3 amino acids: CASSLPGLSNEQFF. The CDR3 DNA follows: TGTGCCAGTAGCCTCCCAGGGCTTAGCAATGAGCAGTTCTTC.

The chain couples TRBV6-5 to TRBJ2-7; D not certain. This CDR3 contains 14 residues. Trimming left V 5 bases short and J 2 bases short, with 13 bases between. CDR1 and CDR2 from the germline V gene are MNHEY and SVGAGI. The CDR3: CASSPHLEPYEQYF. CDR3 in DNA: TGTGCCAGCAGTCCACACCTAGAACCCTACGAGCAGTACTTC.

This clone was recorded only once. The chain has TRBV14 and TRBJ2-7; the match to TRBD1 covers 9 bases. Per the germline V gene, CDR1 is SGHDN and CDR2 is FVKESK. The CDR3 extends over 15 amino acids. The ends lost 1 base at V and 2 bases at J; junction bases unmatched: 3. In DNA, the CDR3 is TGTGCCAGCAGCCAAGGGACAGGGGACACCTACGAGCAGTACTTC. This translates into CASSQGTGDTYEQYF.

The chain recombines TRBV28 with TRBJ2-1; D gene ambiguous. The CDR3 spans 14 residues. Germline CDR1 MDHEN, CDR2 SYDVKM. The germline V and J ends were trimmed by 2 bases and 0 bases, with 5 bases remaining between them. CDR3 sequence: CASSLRSSYNEQFF. CDR3 in DNA: TGTGCCAGCAGTTTAAGGAGCTCCTACAATGAGCAGTTCTTC.

The chain employs TRBV27 and TRBJ2-2, with a possible D match to TRBD1 (6 bases). The CDR3 runs 16 residues. Trimming removed 1 base from V and 7 bases from J, with 16 bases in between. Germline CDR1 is MNHEY and CDR2 is SMNVEV (reference sequence). CDR3 protein: CASSLLATGTGGELFF. CDR3 sequence (DNA): TGTGCCAGCAGTTTATTGGCTACAGGGACGGGCGGGGAGCTGTTTTTT.

V and J are TRBV11-2 and TRBJ1-1; unclear D gene. CDR3 length: 17 amino acids. V gave up 5 bases and J gave up 1 base, with 20 bases separating them. Germline CDR1 reads SGHAT; CDR2 reads FQNNGV. The CDR3 spells CASSNPASGTRNTEAFF. DNA of the CDR3: TGTGCCAGCAGCAACCCCGCGTCGGGCACAAGGAACACTGAAGCTTTCTTT.

This chain connects TRBV27 to TRBJ1-2; D may be TRBD1 (5 bases). V was trimmed by 5 bases and J by 4 bases, leaving 17 bases between them. Germline assignment: CDR1 MNHEY and CDR2 SMNVEV (reference sequence). CDR3 length equals 15 residues. Here the CDR3 reads CASSSRDRAPYGYTF. In nucleotides, the CDR3 is TGTGCCAGCAGTAGCCGGGACCGCGCCCCCTATGGCTACACCTTC.

Only a few counts were recorded for this clone. This rearrangement joins TRBV3-1 (or the pseudogene TRBV3-2) to TRBJ1-2; tentative D call: TRBD1 (6 bases). Per the germline V gene, CDR1 is LGHDT and CDR2 is YNNKEL (reference sequence). The CDR3 runs to 16 residues. Trimming cost V 0 bases and J 4 bases, with 15 bases left between them. DNA of the CDR3: TGTGCCAGCAGCCAAGATCGGGGCACAGGGTTCTATGGCTACACCTTC. Amino acids: CASSQDRGTGFYGYTF.

The chain has TRBV6-5 and TRBJ1-2, with 9 positions matching TRBD1. Germline values: CDR1 MNHEY, CDR2 SVGAGI. The CDR3 has 14 residues. The V gene end was trimmed by 6 bases and the J gene end by 3 bases; junction bases not matched to a gene: 5. CDR3 region: CASSRDRVDYGYTF. The CDR3 coding sequence is TGTGCCAGCAGCCGGGACAGGGTTGACTATGGCTACACCTTC.

This chain joins TRBV7-2 and TRBJ2-2, with D possibly matching TRBD1 (6 bases). Germline V lookup: CDR1 SGHTA, CDR2 FQGNSA. V was shortened by 8 bases and J by 6 bases, with 16 bases between the two germline ends. This CDR3 contains 14 residues. CDR3 sequence (DNA): TGTGCCAGCGTATCCCCCAGGGGCGCCGGGGAGCTGTTTTTT. Protein sequence: CASVSPRGAGELFF.